This T cell receptor beta chain is drawn from a study of CD8+CD57+ T cells in acquired aplastic anemia. Across the study: Across the sorted CD4+ and CD8+ cells, DNA amounts averaged about 3 ug. Among healthy donors, CD4+ cells averaged roughly 11 million reads.

There are many counts of this clonotype. Its target is not known. TCR beta VDJ and CDR3 profiles were obtained from a genomic DNA template. MiXCR, run by TCRdb on the reads, gives a single entry per CDR3 protein. The sample has about 220,000 distinct CDR3 sequences, roughly 33% seen once. Study-wide points: Sharing between patients and controls was observed for around 30 CD8+ CDR3 sequences.

The TCR was taken from a human donor in good health, serving as a control. The specimen sequenced was sorted CD4+, CD8+, or CD8+CD57+ T cells (not recorded which) from PBMCs.

In DNA form, the CDR3 reads TGTGCCAGCAGCCAAGGACAGTACTCTGGAAACACCATATATTTT. Translating it yields CASSQGQYSGNTIYF. The J gene is TRBJ1-3, the V gene TRBV14, with D tentatively TRBD1 (5 bases). Trimming removed 1 base at V and 0 bases at J, with 7 bases between. The germline V gene has CDR1 SGHDN and CDR2 FVKESK. The CDR3 is 15 amino acids. The full variable domain, completed using reference TRBV14 and TRBJ1-3, is EAGVTQFPSHSVIEKGQTVTLRCDPISGHDNLYWYRRVMGKEIKFLLHFVKESKQDESGMPNNRFLAERTGGTYSTLKVQPAELEDSGVYFCASSQGQYSGNTIYFGEGSWLTVV.